Listed below are T cell receptor beta chains from one sample, sequenced in a study of cytomegalovirus exposure and HLA in healthy donors. Measured with immunoSEQ multiplex PCR; TCRdb has only the in-frame clones, and not every one. The table shows about 360,000 clones, with 80% to 90% occurring only once. The sample comprised PBMCs. The receptors were gathered from a woman between 18 and 29 years old in good health and CMV-seronegative. Each CDR3 is given with its conserved first and last residue. Fields, in order: D gene, V gene, J gene, clone size, CDR3 DNA, CDR3 protein. D genes are given only for firm matches. Clone sizes are given selectively: once, few, many, or a class where the clone is expanded.

>TRBD2|TRBV25-1|TRBJ2-2|-
TGTGCCAGCAGTGACAGCAGACTAGCGCCGAACACCGGGGAGCTGTTTTTT
CASSDSRLAPNTGELFF
>TRBD1|TRBV25-1|TRBJ2-2|-
TGTGCCAGCTTAGGACAGGGGCACGGCACCGGGGAGCTGTTTTTT
CASLGQGHGTGELFF
>-|TRBV28|TRBJ2-7|-
TGTGCCAGCAGTTTCCCTAGTGACGAGCAGTACTTC
CASSFPSDEQYF
>TRBD1|TRBV4-1|TRBJ1-1|once
TGCGCCAGCAGCCACCCCCAAGGGACAGTTCGGAACACTGAAGCTTTCTTT
CASSHPQGTVRNTEAFF
>-|TRBV28|TRBJ1-3|-
TGTGCCAGCAGCCCGGTTAAGGGGTCTGGGGGGAGCTCTGGAAACACCATATATTTT
CASSPVKGSGGSSGNTIYF
>-|TRBV2|TRBJ2-7|-
TGTGCCAGCAGCGGAAGGAGGGACAGATCAATCTACGAGCAGTACTTC
CASSGRRDRSIYEQYF
>TRBD2|TRBV28|TRBJ2-1|-
TGTGCCAGCCTAGCGGGGGGCTCCTACAATGAGCAGTTCTTC
CASLAGGSYNEQFF
>-|TRBV6-5|TRBJ2-3|-
TGTGCCAGCAGTGAAGGGGCGGACACAGATACGCAGTATTTT
CASSEGADTDTQYF
>TRBD1|TRBV4-1|TRBJ1-3|-
TGCGCCAGCAGCCAAGCACAGGGGTTGGGAGGAAACACCATATATTTT
CASSQAQGLGGNTIYF
>-|TRBV11-3|TRBJ2-2|-
TGTGCCAGCAGCTCGGGCCCGGAGGCCCCCACCGGGGAGCTGTTTTTT
CASSSGPEAPTGELFF
>TRBD2|TRBV2|TRBJ2-3|-
TGTGCCAGCAGTGGGGGACTAGCGGGGGGACATACGCAGTATTTT
CASSGGLAGGHTQYF
>TRBD2|TRBV15|TRBJ2-3|-
TGTGCCACCAGCAGATGGGTGTATTCGGGGGGAAGCACAGATACGCAGTATTTT
CATSRWVYSGGSTDTQYF
>TRBD1|TRBV6-1|TRBJ1-3|-
TGTGCCAGCATCCTGGGACAGAGAAACACCATATATTTT
CASILGQRNTIYF
>-|TRBV18|TRBJ2-1|-
TGTGCCAGCTCCCCCCTAGGGAGCTCCTACAATGAGCAGTTCTTC
CASSPLGSSYNEQFF
>TRBD2|TRBV5-1|TRBJ2-7|-
TGCGCCAGCAGCTTCAGCGGGGGCGACTCCTACGAGCAGTACTTC
CASSFSGGDSYEQYF
>TRBD2|TRBV4-2|TRBJ2-3|-
TGTGCCAGCAGGCACAGGGGACTAGCGGAGACCACAGATACGCAGTATTTT
CASRHRGLAETTDTQYF
>TRBD1|TRBV6-1|TRBJ1-2|-
TGTGCCAGCAATCTCTACCAACAGGGGAATGGCTACACCTTC
CASNLYQQGNGYTF
>-|TRBV5-6|TRBJ1-1|-
TGTGCCAGCAGCTTGGACTCGGGAGGCCTTACTGAAGCTTTCTTT
CASSLDSGGLTEAFF
>-|TRBV18|TRBJ1-2|many
TGTGCCAGCTCCCCTGGGTCGGGGAGAGGAGGCTACACCTTC
CASSPGSGRGGYTF
>-|TRBV2|TRBJ1-4|-
TGTGCCAGCATGGCCTCTAATGAAAAACTGTTTTTT
CASMASNEKLFF
>-|TRBV5-1|TRBJ2-1|-
TGCGCCAGCAGTCTTACAGGGAATGAGCAGTTCTTC
CASSLTGNEQFF
>TRBD1|TRBV2|TRBJ2-1|-
TGTGCCAGCAGTGAACGGGACAGAGACTACAATGAGCAGTTCTTC
CASSERDRDYNEQFF
>TRBD2|TRBV10-1|TRBJ2-3|-
TGCGCCAGCAGCCGTAGCGGGGGGGGCACAGATACGCAGTATTTT
CASSRSGGGTDTQYF
>-|TRBV5-4|TRBJ2-5|-
TGTGCCAGCAGCTTCAAGGAGGAATACCAAGAGACCCAGTACTTC
CASSFKEEYQETQYF
>-|TRBV11-2|TRBJ1-2|few
TGTGCCAGCAGTTTCCTTGGGCTTCTGAGCTATGGCTACACCTTC
CASSFLGLLSYGYTF
>-|TRBV6-6|TRBJ1-1|-
TGTGCCAGCAGTTACGCCCCGCGGGGAGGGACTGAAGCTTTCTTT
CASSYAPRGGTEAFF
>TRBD2|TRBV29-1|TRBJ2-5|-
TGCAGCGTTGAAACGGGGGGAGAGACCCAGTACTTC
CSVETGGETQYF
>TRBD1|TRBV28|TRBJ1-5|-
TGTGCCAGCAGTGTGACAGGGGCGGGTCAGCCCCAGCATTTT
CASSVTGAGQPQHF
>-|TRBV18|TRBJ1-5|-
TGTGCCAGCTCACCCAGGGGCGGCAATCAGCCCCAGCATTTT
CASSPRGGNQPQHF
>-|TRBV10-1|TRBJ1-6|-
TGCGCCAGCAGTGAGTCTACTAGTGCCACCCTCCACTTT
CASSESTSATLHF
>-|TRBV2|TRBJ1-6|-
TGTGCCAGCAGTGACTGGGGCGATTCACCCCTCCACTTT
CASSDWGDSPLHF
>TRBD1|TRBV10-3|TRBJ2-3|once
TGTGCCATCAGTGCCGGGACAGGCAGCACAGATACGCAGTATTTT
CAISAGTGSTDTQYF
>TRBD1|TRBV30|TRBJ2-7|-
TGTGCCTGGAGTATCGGGACAGGTAGGGGGGACGAGCAGTACTTC
CAWSIGTGRGDEQYF
>-|TRBV11-1|TRBJ2-5|-
TGTGCCAGCAGCCAGAGGGCCTCCCAGGGGGAGACCCAGTACTTC
CASSQRASQGETQYF
>TRBD1|TRBV19|TRBJ2-7|-
TGTGCCAGTAGTATATCGAGGACAGGGGCCTACGAGCAGTACTTC
CASSISRTGAYEQYF
>TRBD1|TRBV19|TRBJ2-7|-
TGTGCCAGTAGTATTTCGTCGGGACAGACCTACGAGCAGTACTTC
CASSISSGQTYEQYF
>TRBD1|TRBV25-1|TRBJ2-7|-
TGTGCCAGCAATCCCGGGACAGCTACCTACGAGCAGTACTTC
CASNPGTATYEQYF
>TRBD1|TRBV28|TRBJ2-7|-
TGTGCCAGCAGGGGACAGGGAGGATCCTACGAGCAGTACTTC
CASRGQGGSYEQYF
>TRBD1|TRBV28|TRBJ1-1|once
TGTGCCAGCAGTCCGGTCGGACAGGGGGAAACTGAAGCTTTCTTT
CASSPVGQGETEAFF
>TRBD1|TRBV10-3|TRBJ2-5|-
TGTGCCATCAGTGAAACAGGGGGCAAGGAGACCCAGTACTTC
CAISETGGKETQYF
>-|TRBV5-4|TRBJ1-1|-
TGTGCCAGCAGCTCAACTTCAGGGTTCAACACTGAAGCTTTCTTT
CASSSTSGFNTEAFF
>-|TRBV30|TRBJ2-1|-
TGTGCCTGGAGTGTACTTTCGGGGGGCTTGTTTTCCTACAATGAGCAGTTCTTC
CAWSVLSGGLFSYNEQFF
>-|TRBV5-1|TRBJ1-2|-
TGCGCCAGCAGCTTGGCCGACAGGACAGGCTACACCTTC
CASSLADRTGYTF
>TRBD2|TRBV4-1|TRBJ2-2|-
TGCGCCAGCAGCCAATGGCCGGCGGGAGTGGTTAGCACCGGGGAGCTGTTTTTT
CASSQWPAGVVSTGELFF
>-|TRBV28|TRBJ1-1|-
TGTGCCAGCGCACTCGGGGAGATGAACACTGAAGCTTTCTTT
CASALGEMNTEAFF
>TRBD1|TRBV6-1|TRBJ1-1|once
TGTGCCAGCAGGCGAACCGGGACAGGGACTGAAGCTTTCTTT
CASRRTGTGTEAFF
>TRBD1|TRBV5-1|TRBJ1-1|-
TGCGCCAGCAGCTTTCTAGGACAGGTGACTGAAGCTTTCTTT
CASSFLGQVTEAFF
>TRBD2|TRBV19|TRBJ2-1|-
TGTGCCAGCCGAGCCGGGACTAACTCCTACAATGAGCAGTTCTTC
CASRAGTNSYNEQFF
>-|TRBV29-1|TRBJ2-1|-
TGCAGCGTTCCCGGGGGAATAGCCCAGTTCTTC
CSVPGGIAQFF
>-|TRBV27|TRBJ1-3|-
TGTGCCAGCGCCCTGGCACCCGGGGGAAACACCATATATTTT
CASALAPGGNTIYF
>TRBD2|TRBV5-1|TRBJ2-7|-
TGCGCCAGCAGCTTGGCCGGACTAGCGGGGGGCTACGAGCAGTACTTC
CASSLAGLAGGYEQYF